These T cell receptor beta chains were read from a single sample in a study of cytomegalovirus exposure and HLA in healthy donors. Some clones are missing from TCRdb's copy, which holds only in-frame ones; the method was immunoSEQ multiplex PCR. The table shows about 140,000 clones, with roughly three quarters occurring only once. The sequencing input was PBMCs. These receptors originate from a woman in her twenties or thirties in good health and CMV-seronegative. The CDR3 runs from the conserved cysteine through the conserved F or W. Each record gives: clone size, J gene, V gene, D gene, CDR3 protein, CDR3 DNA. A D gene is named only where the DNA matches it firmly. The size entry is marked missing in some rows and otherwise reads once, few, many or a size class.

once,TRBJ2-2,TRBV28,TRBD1,CASSRDRVDTGELFF,TGTGCCAGCAGCAGAGACAGGGTGGATACTGGGGAGCTGTTTTTT
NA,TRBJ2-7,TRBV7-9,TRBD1,CSSSLRDSQYEQYF,TGTTCCAGCAGCTTGAGGGACAGCCAATACGAGCAGTACTTC
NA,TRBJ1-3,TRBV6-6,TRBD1,CASRPQGETGNTIYF,TGTGCCAGCAGGCCACAGGGGGAGACTGGAAACACCATATATTTT
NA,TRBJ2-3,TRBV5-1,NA,CASQEGDTDTQYF,TGCGCCAGCCAAGAAGGGGACACAGATACGCAGTATTTT
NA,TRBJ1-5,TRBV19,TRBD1,CASSIPQRIDRVNQPQHF,TGTGCCAGTAGTATTCCACAACGAATAGACAGGGTCAATCAGCCCCAGCATTTT
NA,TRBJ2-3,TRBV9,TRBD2,CASSAGTSADTQYF,TGTGCCAGCAGCGCCGGGACTAGTGCAGATACGCAGTATTTT
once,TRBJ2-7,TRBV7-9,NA,CSSSSSGSYEQYF,TGTTCCAGCAGCTCCAGCGGATCCTACGAGCAGTACTTC
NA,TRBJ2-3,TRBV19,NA,CASSRTKRDTQYF,TGTGCCAGTAGTCGAACTAAAAGAGATACGCAGTATTTT
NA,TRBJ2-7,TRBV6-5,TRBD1,CASSRNRGEQYF,TGTGCCAGCAGTAGGAACAGGGGCGAGCAGTACTTC
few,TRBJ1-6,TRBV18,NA,CASSPRGGYNSPLHF,TGTGCCAGCTCACCCCGGGGGGGCTATAATTCACCCCTCCACTTT
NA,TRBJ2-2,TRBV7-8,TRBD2,CASSTGLAGNTGELFF,TGTGCCAGCAGCACTGGACTAGCGGGGAACACCGGGGAGCTGTTTTTT
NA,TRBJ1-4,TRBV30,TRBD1,CAWRRPYRGDNEKLFF,TGTGCCTGGAGGCGACCCTACAGGGGGGATAATGAAAAACTGTTTTTT
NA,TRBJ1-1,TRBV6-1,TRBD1,CASKGQGWTEAFF,TGTGCCAGCAAGGGACAGGGGTGGACTGAAGCTTTCTTT
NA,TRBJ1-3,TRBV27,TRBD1,CASRTGMAGNTIYF,TGTGCCAGCAGGACAGGGATGGCAGGAAACACCATATATTTT
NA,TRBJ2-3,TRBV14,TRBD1,CASSGWTQGVTDTQYF,TGTGCCAGCAGCGGGTGGACTCAGGGGGTGACAGATACGCAGTATTTT
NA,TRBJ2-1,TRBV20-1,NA,CSVTLRNEQFF,TGCAGTGTCACTCTGCGCAATGAGCAGTTCTTC
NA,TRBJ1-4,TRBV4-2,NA,CASSPTSTNEKLFF,TGTGCCAGCAGCCCCACTTCAACTAATGAAAAACTGTTTTTT
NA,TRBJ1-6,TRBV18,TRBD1,CASSPGDRTNSPLHF,TGTGCCAGCTCACCCGGGGACAGAACTAATTCACCCCTCCACTTT
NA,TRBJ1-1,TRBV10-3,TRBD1,CATRQGNTEAFF,TGTGCCACCCGACAGGGGAACACTGAAGCTTTCTTT
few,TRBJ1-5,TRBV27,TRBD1,CASSTDRPPFNQPQHF,TGTGCCAGCAGTACGGACAGGCCTCCTTTCAATCAGCCCCAGCATTTT
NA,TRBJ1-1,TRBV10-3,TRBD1,CAIREQGTVTEAFF,TGTGCCATCAGGGAACAGGGGACCGTCACTGAAGCTTTCTTT
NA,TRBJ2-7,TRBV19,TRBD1,CASSGQGSEQYF,TGTGCCAGTAGTGGACAGGGATCCGAGCAGTACTTC
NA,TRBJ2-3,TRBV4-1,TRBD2,CASSRGRAEDTQYF,TGCGCCAGCAGCCGCGGGAGGGCGGAAGATACGCAGTATTTT
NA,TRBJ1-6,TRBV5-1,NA,CASSLSRSGYNSPLHF,TGCGCCAGCAGCTTGAGCAGAAGCGGCTATAATTCACCCCTCCACTTT
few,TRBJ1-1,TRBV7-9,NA,CASSAYQGNTEAFF,TGTGCCAGCAGCGCGTATCAGGGGAACACTGAAGCTTTCTTT
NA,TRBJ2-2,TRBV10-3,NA,CAISEGWRSTGELFF,TGTGCCATCAGTGAAGGTTGGAGAAGCACCGGGGAGCTGTTTTTT